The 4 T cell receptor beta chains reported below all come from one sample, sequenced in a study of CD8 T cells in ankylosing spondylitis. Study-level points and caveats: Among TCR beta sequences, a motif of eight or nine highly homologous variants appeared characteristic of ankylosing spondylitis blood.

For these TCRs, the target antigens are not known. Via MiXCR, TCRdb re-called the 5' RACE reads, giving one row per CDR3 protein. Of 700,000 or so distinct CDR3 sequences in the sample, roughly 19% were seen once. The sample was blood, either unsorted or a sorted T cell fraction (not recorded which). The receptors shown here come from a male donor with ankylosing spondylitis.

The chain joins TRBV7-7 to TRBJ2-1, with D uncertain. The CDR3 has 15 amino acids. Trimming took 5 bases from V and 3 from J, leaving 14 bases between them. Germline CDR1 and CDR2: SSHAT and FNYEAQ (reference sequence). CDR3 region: CASSPSYDIYNEQFF. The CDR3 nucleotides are TGTGCCAGCAGCCCCAGCTATGACATCTACAATGAGCAGTTCTTC. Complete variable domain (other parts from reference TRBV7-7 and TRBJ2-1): GAGVSQSPRYKVTKRGQDVTLRCDPISSHATLYWYQQALGQGPEFLTYFNYEAQPDKSGLPSDRFSAERPEGSISTLTIQRTEQRDSAMYRCASSPSYDIYNEQFFGPGTRLTVL.

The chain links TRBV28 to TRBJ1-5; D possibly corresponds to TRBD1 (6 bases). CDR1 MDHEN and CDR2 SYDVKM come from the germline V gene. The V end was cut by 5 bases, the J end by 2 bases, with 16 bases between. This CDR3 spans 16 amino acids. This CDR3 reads CASSPQQGYGNQPQHF. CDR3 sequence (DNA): TGTGCCAGCAGTCCCCAACAGGGATATGGCAATCAGCCCCAGCATTTT.

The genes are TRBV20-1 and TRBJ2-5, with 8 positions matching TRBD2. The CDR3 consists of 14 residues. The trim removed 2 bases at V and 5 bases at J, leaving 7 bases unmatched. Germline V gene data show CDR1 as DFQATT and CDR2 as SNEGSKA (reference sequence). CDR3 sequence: CSARRAGGRETQYF. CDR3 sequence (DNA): TGCAGTGCTAGACGCGCGGGGGGAAGGGAGACCCAGTACTTC.

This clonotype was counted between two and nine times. The CDR3 DNA reads as TGCGCCAGCAGTGCTACAGCACGTGGGCAGTACTTC. Protein product: CASSATARGQYF. The V call is TRBV10-2, the J call TRBJ2-7; unclear D gene. The CDR3 extends over 12 amino acids. Germline-derived CDR1 and CDR2 are WSHSY and SAAADI. Trimming shortened V by 4 bases and J by 9 bases, and 13 bases separated the two germline ends.